These T cell receptor beta chains were read from a single sample in a study of T cell repertoires in cytomegalovirus infection. TCRdb re-analysed the reads in MiXCR, keeping a single row per CDR3 protein. This sample has about 530,000 distinct CDR3 sequences; around 27% occur once, and the top ten carry less than 15%. Sequencing was performed on PBMCs. Receptors were obtained from a human donor in good health (CMV status not recorded). Some clones in this sample may be carry-over from other donors' samples. The CDR3 runs from the conserved cysteine through the conserved F or W. Each record gives: clone size, D gene, J gene, V gene, CDR3 protein, CDR3 DNA. D genes are given only for firm matches. Size values are once, few and many counts, or a class for expanded clones, and some rows have none.

clone size: NA; D gene: TRBD1; J gene: TRBJ1-2; V gene: TRBV7-8; CDR3 protein: CASSPNDRGVGYTF; CDR3 DNA: TGTGCCAGCAGCCCGAACGACAGGGGTGTAGGCTACACCTTC
clone size: NA; D gene: TRBD2; J gene: TRBJ2-1; V gene: TRBV7-2; CDR3 protein: CASSTRGGTSGRAEAYNEQFF; CDR3 DNA: TGTGCCAGCAGCACTAGGGGGGGGACTAGCGGGAGGGCCGAGGCCTACAATGAGCAGTTCTTC
clone size: NA; D gene: NA; J gene: TRBJ2-5; V gene: TRBV20-1; CDR3 protein: CSARGPGDETQYF; CDR3 DNA: TGCAGTGCTAGAGGTCCGGGAGACGAGACCCAGTACTTC
clone size: many; D gene: NA; J gene: TRBJ2-5; V gene: TRBV7-2; CDR3 protein: CASSFGRSVQTQYF; CDR3 DNA: TGTGCCAGCAGCTTTGGACGGAGTGTACAGACCCAGTACTTC
clone size: few; D gene: NA; J gene: TRBJ2-5; V gene: TRBV7-6; CDR3 protein: CASSTRTNAPQETQYF; CDR3 DNA: TGTGCCAGCAGCACCCGGACTAACGCCCCGCAAGAGACCCAGTACTTC
clone size: NA; D gene: TRBD1; J gene: TRBJ2-2; V gene: TRBV29-1; CDR3 protein: CSAYRGVNTGELFF; CDR3 DNA: TGCAGCGCGTACAGGGGCGTGAACACCGGGGAGCTGTTTTTT
clone size: few; D gene: NA; J gene: TRBJ2-5; V gene: TRBV27; CDR3 protein: CASSPKGGWETQYF; CDR3 DNA: TGTGCCAGCAGTCCCAAGGGAGGATGGGAGACCCAGTACTTC
clone size: NA; D gene: NA; J gene: TRBJ1-1; V gene: TRBV4-1; CDR3 protein: CASSQGASEAFF; CDR3 DNA: TGCGCCAGCAGCCAGGGCGCATCAGAAGCTTTCTTT
clone size: few; D gene: NA; J gene: TRBJ2-1; V gene: TRBV20-1; CDR3 protein: CSARSSGNIYNEQFF; CDR3 DNA: TGCAGTGCTAGATCGAGCGGTAATATATACAATGAGCAGTTCTTC
clone size: few; D gene: NA; J gene: TRBJ1-1; V gene: TRBV19; CDR3 protein: CASSIKGWAEAFF; CDR3 DNA: TGTGCCAGTAGTATAAAGGGGTGGGCTGAAGCTTTCTTT
clone size: NA; D gene: NA; J gene: TRBJ1-2; V gene: TRBV5-4; CDR3 protein: CASSLGNTDGYTF; CDR3 DNA: TGTGCCAGCAGCTTGGGAAATACAGATGGCTACACCTTC
clone size: few; D gene: TRBD2; J gene: TRBJ2-1; V gene: TRBV6-5; CDR3 protein: CASSEGMAGGARPNEQFF; CDR3 DNA: TGTGCCAGCAGTGAGGGAATGGCGGGAGGGGCCCGTCCCAATGAGCAGTTCTTC
clone size: NA; D gene: NA; J gene: TRBJ2-3; V gene: TRBV24-1; CDR3 protein: CATSVPPLPESPQDTQYF; CDR3 DNA: TGTGCCACCAGTGTCCCCCCTCTACCTGAATCACCGCAAGATACGCAGTATTTT
clone size: NA; D gene: NA; J gene: TRBJ1-2; V gene: TRBV30; CDR3 protein: CAWTHGRGYTF; CDR3 DNA: TGTGCCTGGACACACGGGAGGGGCTACACCTTC
clone size: few; D gene: NA; J gene: TRBJ1-2; V gene: TRBV19; CDR3 protein: CASSMMGGAPYTF; CDR3 DNA: TGTGCCAGTAGTATGATGGGGGGCGCTCCCTACACCTTC
clone size: many; D gene: TRBD1; J gene: TRBJ2-7; V gene: TRBV7-2; CDR3 protein: CASSRQGSYEQYF; CDR3 DNA: TGTGCCAGCAGCCGACAGGGGTCCTACGAGCAGTACTTC
clone size: NA; D gene: TRBD2; J gene: TRBJ2-5; V gene: TRBV7-9; CDR3 protein: CASSLASGLEETQYF; CDR3 DNA: TGTGCCAGCAGCTTGGCTAGCGGGTTGGAAGAGACCCAGTACTTC
clone size: NA; D gene: TRBD1; J gene: TRBJ1-2; V gene: TRBV2; CDR3 protein: CASILQGAQYGYTF; CDR3 DNA: TGTGCCAGCATCCTACAGGGGGCGCAATATGGCTACACCTTC
clone size: NA; D gene: NA; J gene: TRBJ2-1; V gene: TRBV20-1; CDR3 protein: CSAVSSRSSYNEQFF; CDR3 DNA: TGCAGTGCTGTAAGTAGCAGGAGCTCCTACAATGAGCAGTTCTTC
clone size: few; D gene: NA; J gene: TRBJ2-6; V gene: TRBV6-2/TRBV6-3; CDR3 protein: CASRPDSFNVLTF; CDR3 DNA: TGTGCCAGCAGACCAGACAGTTTCAACGTCCTGACTTTC
clone size: few; D gene: TRBD2; J gene: TRBJ2-1; V gene: TRBV4-3; CDR3 protein: CASSHPTSHTSGSMSSYNEQFF; CDR3 DNA: TGCGCCAGCAGCCATCCTACTTCCCATACTAGCGGGAGTATGAGCTCCTACAATGAGCAGTTCTTC
clone size: few; D gene: NA; J gene: TRBJ1-2; V gene: TRBV11-2; CDR3 protein: CASSPRDIIFPDGYTF; CDR3 DNA: TGTGCCAGCAGCCCCCGGGACATCATATTCCCCGATGGCTACACCTTC
clone size: NA; D gene: NA; J gene: TRBJ2-3; V gene: TRBV7-2; CDR3 protein: CASSLVGDIPTDTQYF; CDR3 DNA: TGTGCCAGCAGCTTAGTAGGGGACATTCCCACAGATACGCAGTATTTT
clone size: NA; D gene: NA; J gene: TRBJ2-6; V gene: TRBV6-2/TRBV6-3; CDR3 protein: CASSHVSGANVLTF; CDR3 DNA: TGTGCCAGCAGTCACGTCTCTGGGGCCAACGTCCTGACTTTC
clone size: NA; D gene: TRBD2; J gene: TRBJ2-5; V gene: TRBV18; CDR3 protein: CASSPMVLAGGETQYF; CDR3 DNA: TGTGCCAGCTCACCGATGGTACTAGCGGGAGGAGAGACCCAGTACTTC
clone size: NA; D gene: NA; J gene: TRBJ2-7; V gene: TRBV5-6; CDR3 protein: CASSRLLGEQYF; CDR3 DNA: TGTGCCAGCAGCCGCCTTTTAGGGGAGCAGTACTTC
clone size: few; D gene: TRBD2; J gene: TRBJ2-1; V gene: TRBV7-3; CDR3 protein: CASSLGGGGQFF; CDR3 DNA: TGTGCCAGCAGCCTCGGGGGGGGGGGGCAGTTCTTC
clone size: NA; D gene: TRBD2; J gene: TRBJ2-7; V gene: TRBV29-1; CDR3 protein: CSARLAGLYEQYF; CDR3 DNA: TGCAGCGCCCGACTAGCGGGTCTCTACGAGCAGTACTTC
clone size: NA; D gene: TRBD1; J gene: TRBJ1-1; V gene: TRBV2; CDR3 protein: CASSETGQGWGEAFF; CDR3 DNA: TGTGCCAGCAGTGAGACGGGACAGGGATGGGGTGAAGCTTTCTTT
clone size: NA; D gene: TRBD2; J gene: TRBJ2-1; V gene: TRBV24-1; CDR3 protein: CATSDLRGGTGYNEQFF; CDR3 DNA: TGTGCCACCAGTGATTTACGGGGGGGGACTGGCTACAATGAGCAGTTCTTC
clone size: NA; D gene: NA; J gene: TRBJ1-2; V gene: TRBV12-3/TRBV12-4; CDR3 protein: CASSPLRGGYTF; CDR3 DNA: TGTGCCAGCAGCCCGCTGAGAGGGGGCTACACCTTC
clone size: NA; D gene: NA; J gene: TRBJ2-2; V gene: TRBV20-1; CDR3 protein: CSARLQQNTGELFF; CDR3 DNA: TGCAGTGCTAGATTACAGCAGAACACCGGGGAGCTGTTTTTT
clone size: NA; D gene: TRBD2; J gene: TRBJ2-7; V gene: TRBV6-2/TRBV6-3; CDR3 protein: CASSTGTSVTSYEQYF; CDR3 DNA: TGTGCCAGCAGTACCGGGACTAGCGTTACCTCCTACGAGCAGTACTTC
clone size: few; D gene: NA; J gene: TRBJ1-5; V gene: TRBV12-3/TRBV12-4; CDR3 protein: CASSLTGGEPQHF; CDR3 DNA: TGTGCCAGCAGTTTAACCGGGGGGGAGCCCCAGCATTTT
clone size: few; D gene: TRBD2; J gene: TRBJ2-7; V gene: TRBV6-1; CDR3 protein: CASKLLAGGSYEQYF; CDR3 DNA: TGTGCCAGCAAACTTCTAGCGGGAGGGTCCTACGAGCAGTACTTC
clone size: NA; D gene: TRBD1; J gene: TRBJ2-7; V gene: TRBV6-5; CDR3 protein: CASSYSLGTAASYEQYF; CDR3 DNA: TGTGCCAGCAGTTACTCCTTGGGGACAGCTGCCTCCTACGAGCAGTACTTC
clone size: NA; D gene: NA; J gene: TRBJ2-1; V gene: TRBV12-3/TRBV12-4; CDR3 protein: CASSYLGEQFF; CDR3 DNA: TGTGCCAGCAGTTACTTGGGCGAGCAGTTCTTC
clone size: many; D gene: TRBD1; J gene: TRBJ2-4; V gene: TRBV6-1; CDR3 protein: CASSEEGGLAKNIQYF; CDR3 DNA: TGTGCCAGCAGTGAAGAAGGGGGCCTCGCCAAAAACATTCAGTACTTC
clone size: NA; D gene: NA; J gene: TRBJ2-7; V gene: TRBV5-4; CDR3 protein: CASSLGGQMAYEQYF; CDR3 DNA: TGTGCCAGCAGCTTGGGCGGCCAAATGGCCTACGAGCAGTACTTC
clone size: NA; D gene: TRBD1; J gene: TRBJ1-4; V gene: TRBV20-1; CDR3 protein: CSAPDRGRVEKLFF; CDR3 DNA: TGCAGTGCTCCCGACAGGGGGCGCGTTGAAAAACTGTTTTTT
clone size: many; D gene: NA; J gene: TRBJ1-5; V gene: TRBV6-2/TRBV6-3; CDR3 protein: CASSDSYQPQHF; CDR3 DNA: TGTGCCAGCAGTGATTCTTATCAGCCCCAGCATTTT
clone size: few; D gene: NA; J gene: TRBJ2-5; V gene: TRBV7-2; CDR3 protein: CASSLGGRTQYF; CDR3 DNA: TGTGCCAGCAGCTTAGGGGGCCGGACCCAGTACTTC
clone size: once; D gene: NA; J gene: TRBJ2-1; V gene: TRBV19; CDR3 protein: CASSRGTAVGEQFF; CDR3 DNA: TGTGCCAGTAGTAGGGGGACCGCCGTAGGGGAGCAGTTCTTC
clone size: NA; D gene: NA; J gene: TRBJ2-3; V gene: TRBV20-1; CDR3 protein: CSATGRQSTDTQYF; CDR3 DNA: TGCAGTGCCACCGGACGACAATCAACAGATACGCAGTATTTT
clone size: NA; D gene: NA; J gene: TRBJ2-2; V gene: TRBV10-3; CDR3 protein: CAILAKYGELFF; CDR3 DNA: TGTGCCATCCTAGCTAAATACGGGGAGCTGTTTTTT
clone size: many; D gene: NA; J gene: TRBJ2-1; V gene: TRBV6-2/TRBV6-3; CDR3 protein: CASSKDSGNYNEQFF; CDR3 DNA: TGTGCCAGCAGTAAGGATAGCGGAAACTACAATGAGCAGTTCTTC
clone size: NA; D gene: TRBD2; J gene: TRBJ2-1; V gene: TRBV29-1; CDR3 protein: CSAGRLAGYNEQFF; CDR3 DNA: TGCAGCGCCGGCCGACTAGCGGGTTACAATGAGCAGTTCTTC
clone size: many; D gene: NA; J gene: TRBJ1-1; V gene: TRBV7-2; CDR3 protein: CASSLVGLGRGGTEAFF; CDR3 DNA: TGTGCCAGCAGCTTAGTCGGTTTGGGCCGGGGTGGAACTGAAGCTTTCTTT